These 20 T cell receptor beta chains were sequenced from one sample in a study of blood T cell repertoires in COVID-19. The assay was immunoSEQ multiplex PCR, and TCRdb's table has in-frame clones only and misses some. The sample lists 180,000 or so clones, 81% occurring once. The specimen was peripheral blood. The receptors stem from a woman in her thirties or forties with COVID-19, enrolled during active disease.

CDR3 bases: TGTGCCAGCAGCCAGATAGGGACACGAGGGACAGATACGCAGTATTTT. Translated: CASSQIGTRGTDTQYF. This chain links TRBV3-1 (or the pseudogene TRBV3-2) with TRBJ2-3; tentative D call: TRBD1 (6 bases). The CDR3 consists of 16 residues. Germline V gene data show CDR1 as LGHDT and CDR2 as YNNKEL (reference sequence). V was trimmed by 3 bases and J by 3 bases, leaving 16 bases between them.

The rearrangement uses TRBV30 and TRBJ1-5, with D possibly being TRBD1 (5 bases). Germline assignment: CDR1 GTSNPN and CDR2 SVGIG (reference sequence). The V and J ends lost 2 bases and 9 bases respectively, with 17 bases between them. The CDR3 runs 14 residues. The CDR3 spells CAWSKTRVASPQHF. CDR3 sequence (DNA): TGTGCCTGGAGTAAGACCAGGGTGGCATCGCCCCAGCATTTT.

The chain uses TRBV6-2 or TRBV6-3 and TRBJ2-7; 8 nucleotides line up with TRBD2. The CDR3 sequence is 15 residues long. Losses at the gene ends were 6 bases for V and 1 base for J; bases not matched to a gene: 8. CDR1 is MNHEY, CDR2 SVGEGT, per germline. The CDR3 loop is CASSSGTRGSYEQYF. DNA for the CDR3: TGTGCCAGCAGCTCCGGGACTAGAGGATCCTACGAGCAGTACTTC.

V and J are TRBV6-1 and TRBJ2-7, with D hard to call. Trimming cost V 1 base and J 3 bases, with 10 bases left between them. Germline lookup yields CDR1 MNHNS and CDR2 SASEGT. The CDR3 has 14 residues. The CDR3 is CASSEELGFYEQYF. CDR3 coding DNA: TGTGCCAGCAGTGAAGAGCTAGGCTTCTACGAGCAGTACTTC.

There are a few counts of this clone. The chain has TRBV4-1 and TRBJ2-1; 10 bases are shared with TRBD2. Germline V lookup: CDR1 MGHRA, CDR2 YSYEKL. Losses at the gene ends were 5 bases for V and 2 bases for J; bases not matched to a gene: 3. The CDR3 is 15 amino acids. The CDR3 bases are TGCGCCAGCAGCAAAAGCGGGGGGGCCTACAATGAGCAGTTCTTC. This sequence encodes CASSKSGGAYNEQFF.

The chain employs TRBV27 and TRBJ2-1; unclear D gene. Germline V gene sequence: CDR1 MNHEY, CDR2 SMNVEV (reference sequence). Trimming shortened V by 3 bases and J by 4 bases, and 16 bases separated the two germline ends. The CDR3 consists of 16 residues. The CDR3 DNA sequence: TGTGCCAGCAGTTTGTACAGATCCCCGCCATACAATGAGCAGTTCTTC. Translation gives CASSLYRSPPYNEQFF.

This chain connects TRBV4-2 to TRBJ1-4, with 8 bases identical to TRBD1. The ends lost 0 bases at V and 8 bases at J; junction bases unmatched: 2. The V gene's germline CDR1 is LGHNA and CDR2 YNFKEQ. The CDR3 is 14 residues long. Here the CDR3 DNA reads TGTGCCAGCAGCCAAGAGTACAGGGGGGAAAAACTGTTTTTT. It translates to CASSQEYRGEKLFF.

The chain couples TRBV28 to TRBJ2-3; D perhaps matches TRBD2 (6 bases). The CDR3 runs to 17 residues. The V end lost 2 bases, the J end lost 2 bases, and 17 bases lay between the germline ends. Germline V gene data show CDR1 as MDHEN and CDR2 as SYDVKM. CDR3 residues: CASSLPMSGSATDTQYF. In nucleotides, the CDR3 is TGTGCCAGCAGTTTACCGATGAGCGGGTCTGCCACAGATACGCAGTATTTT.

This clone has more than one count but fewer than ten. This rearrangement joins TRBV19 to TRBJ2-7, with TRBD1 matching over 8 bases. This CDR3 is 15 amino acids long. The V segment lost 3 bases and the J segment 6 bases; nucleotides outside the gene matches: 10. In germline, CDR1 is LNHDA, CDR2 SQIVND (reference sequence). The CDR3 DNA sequence: TGTGCCAGTAGTATCTCAGACAGGGGAGCCTCCGAGCAGTACTTC. It is translated as CASSISDRGASEQYF.

This chain uses TRBV6-2 or TRBV6-3 with TRBJ1-2; 7 nucleotides align to TRBD1. Trimming at V came to 5 bases and at J to 2 bases, leaving 8 bases not matched to a gene. The CDR3 is 15 residues long. The germline V gene has CDR1 MNHEY and CDR2 SVGEGT. The CDR3 DNA reads as TGTGCCAGCAGTCGTCGGACAGGAGAGAACTATGGCTACACCTTC. Protein: CASSRRTGENYGYTF.

The genes are TRBV10-1 and TRBJ2-1, with 12 nucleotides matching TRBD2. CDR1 and CDR2 from the germline V gene are WNHNN and SYGVQD (reference sequence). The V gene end was trimmed by 2 bases and the J gene end by 6 bases; junction bases not matched to a gene: 2. CDR3 length: 15 residues. As DNA, the CDR3 is TGCGCCAGCAGTGAGAGACTAGCGGGGGTCAATGAGCAGTTCTTC. This translates into CASSERLAGVNEQFF.

The gene calls are TRBV5-4 and TRBJ1-2; D not certain. The germline V and J ends were trimmed by 4 bases and 2 bases, with 12 bases remaining between them. The CDR3 spans 14 residues. The germline V gene has CDR1 SGHNT and CDR2 YYREEE (reference sequence). CDR3 in amino acids: CASSRTGGNYGYTF. The CDR3 DNA follows: TGTGCCAGCAGCCGAACTGGCGGAAACTATGGCTACACCTTC. Full variable domain (outside the CDR3, taken from reference TRBV5-4 and TRBJ1-2): ETGVTQSPTHLIKTRGQQVTLRCSSQSGHNTVSWYQQALGQGPQFIFQYYREEENGRGNFPPRFSGLQFPNYSSELNVNALELDDSALYLCASSRTGGNYGYTFGSGTRLTVV.

In this sample, this clone turned up a few times. J is TRBJ1-4 and V is TRBV7-9, with TRBD1 matching 8 bases. Germline assignment: CDR1 SEHNR and CDR2 FQNEAQ (reference sequence). With 5 bases clipped from V and 10 bases from J, the junction kept 6 bases outside the gene matches. The CDR3 contains 13 residues. DNA for the CDR3: TGTGCCAGCAGCGAGGACAGGGAAGGAAAACTGTTTTTT. Protein sequence: CASSEDREGKLFF.

The chain carries TRBV5-1 and TRBJ1-4; TRBD1 matches 10 bases. CDR1 SGHRS and CDR2 YFSETQ come from the germline V gene. CDR3 length: 16 amino acids. V lost 4 bases and J lost 5; bases outside the gene matches: 8. CDR3 DNA: TGCGCCAGCAGCCGGGACAGGGGAGGCGGGAATGAAAAACTGTTTTTT. As protein: CASSRDRGGGNEKLFF.

This clone has a handful of counts. This sequence joins TRBV28 and TRBJ1-1; D unresolved. V dropped 8 bases and J dropped 0 bases, with 4 bases sitting between them. The CDR3 totals 11 residues. Looked up from germline, CDR1 is MDHEN and CDR2 is SYDVKM. Written as DNA, the CDR3 is TGTGCCAGCGTAATGAACACTGAAGCTTTCTTT. Translated, it gives CASVMNTEAFF. Together with reference TRBV28 and TRBJ1-1, the CDR3 gives the full variable domain: DVKVTQSSRYLVKRTGEKVFLECVQDMDHENMFWYRQDPGLGLRLIYFSYDVKMKEKGDIPEGYSVSREKKERFSLILESASTNQTSMYLCASVMNTEAFFGQGTRLTVV.

The chain uses TRBV5-4 and TRBJ1-2; D is undetermined. This CDR3 spans 13 amino acids. Germline V gene lookup returns CDR1 SGHNT and CDR2 YYREEE (reference sequence). V shed 0 bases and J shed 7 bases, with 10 bases lying between them. CDR3 in DNA: TGTGCCAGCAGCTTGGCTAGGGAGAGTGGCTACACCTTC. Encoded protein: CASSLARESGYTF. The full variable domain, in which reference TRBV5-4 and TRBJ1-2 provide the parts outside the CDR3, is ETGVTQSPTHLIKTRGQQVTLRCSSQSGHNTVSWYQQALGQGPQFIFQYYREEENGRGNFPPRFSGLQFPNYSSELNVNALELDDSALYLCASSLARESGYTFGSGTRLTVV.

This sequence joins TRBV15 and TRBJ2-3; maybe TRBD1 (5 bases). This CDR3 comprises 15 residues. V was shortened by 0 bases and J by 2 bases, with 9 bases between the two germline ends. The germline CDR1 and CDR2 sequences are LNHNV and YYDKDF (reference sequence). The CDR3: CATSRDLDTTDTQYF. CDR3 coding DNA: TGTGCCACCAGCAGAGATCTGGACACCACAGATACGCAGTATTTT.

The chain is built from TRBV14 and TRBJ1-4, with D possibly being TRBD1 (5 bases). The germline V gene encodes CDR1 SGHDN and CDR2 FVKESK. V dropped 4 bases and J dropped 5 bases, with 8 bases sitting between them. The CDR3 contains 13 residues. The CDR3 loop is CASSRDSNEKLFF. For the CDR3, the DNA is TGTGCCAGCAGCCGTGACAGCAATGAAAAACTGTTTTTT.

For this clone: The sample contains more than one DNA sequence encoding this CDR3. The V call is TRBV9, the J call TRBJ1-6; 7 nucleotides align to TRBD1. The length of the CDR3 is 15 residues. The V gene's germline CDR1 is SGDLS and CDR2 YYNGEE. Unmatched junction bases numbered 4, after V lost 2 bases and J lost 5 bases. The CDR3 DNA reads as TGTGCCAGCAGCGTCGCCGGGACAGATAATTCACCCCTCCACTTT. Translating it yields CASSVAGTDNSPLHF.

In its sample, this clone was seen many times. The genes are TRBV7-6 and TRBJ1-4, with D tentatively TRBD1 (6 bases). Germline CDR1 and CDR2: SGHVS and FNYEAQ. The CDR3 runs to 16 residues. The germline V and J ends were trimmed by 2 bases and 5 bases, with 15 bases remaining between them. CDR3 region: CASSLNPGQNNEKLFF. Here the CDR3 DNA reads TGTGCCAGCAGCTTAAACCCTGGACAGAACAATGAAAAACTGTTTTTT. Variable domain in full (rest from reference TRBV7-6 and TRBJ1-4): GAGVSQSPRYKVTKRGQDVALRCDPISGHVSLYWYRQALGQGPEFLTYFNYEAQQDKSGLPNDRFSAERPEGSISTLTIQRTEQRDSAMYRCASSLNPGQNNEKLFFGSGTQLSVL.